This T cell receptor (beta chain) is drawn from a study of blood T cell repertoires in COVID-19 (dated by TCRdb to between 2020 and 2021). Turning to the overall study: Samples from collaborators originated in the United States, Italy and Spain and spanned both the acute and convalescent phases of COVID-19. The material from the prospective study consisted of cDNA or gDNA derived from T cells, B-cell-depleted T cells, or PBMCs. Deeply sampled blood TCRbeta repertoires from subjects exposed to, actively infected with, or recovered from COVID-19 were included in the dataset. The repertoires were released in a freely available public database meant as a resource for research on the immune response to SARS-CoV-2. The samples were drawn from the first 160 participants of the ongoing ImmuneRACE study and from 1,254 subjects provided by 6 global collaborators. A de-identified subject ID, COVID-19 status, age in years and sex were almost always included in the sample metadata. Where available, HLA class I and class II types were obtained from metadata supplied by the sample provider rather than from assay-based typing. Study-wide conclusions, independent of this receptor: The quantity of clinical and demographic metadata differed by source and by participant and was supplied without curation.

Trimming takes 3 bases from V and 6 bases from J, and the germline ends sit 5 bases apart. Looking up the germline V gene (reference sequence) yields CDR1 GTSNPN and CDR2 SVGIG. The CDR3 measures 10 amino acids from cysteine to phenylalanine. CDR3 DNA only is kept here, 30 bases in frame from base 1. This clone is a singleton in its sample. Its antigen specificity is not known. No per-base quality is available; no much larger clone lies one base away. The same CDR3 can be traced to other DNA sequences in this sample. TCRbeta CDR3 regions were amplified from genomic DNA by means of the immunoSEQ Assay, a bias-controlled multiplex PCR. For the original study's pipeline: The number of nucleated cells in each sample was estimated by amplification of reference gene primers within the assay. To quantify the absolute abundance of each unique TCRbeta CDR3 rearrangement, sequence reads were collapsed and filtered. Productive Simpson clonality was computed per sample as the square root of Simpson's diversity index over productive rearrangements. TCRdb limited this immuneACCESS table to in-frame rearrangements with V and J called. A share of clones is missing; checked studies link under half to unresolved V genes, and the rest is unexplained. The DNA gave D and trimming, while V, J and clone size come from that table. Recorded for this sample are about 240,000 clones; 85% to 90% of them occurred a single time. Together, the top ten hold approximately 3.7% of the sample.

In the prospective study, participants were roughly 18 to 100 years old, resided in 25 or so geographic areas of the United States, and were enrolled through a virtual design. In the prospective study, cohorts were assigned on the basis of participant-reported clinical history obtained from a screening survey and a study questionnaire. ImmuneRACE Cohort 3 recovered participants were defined by two consecutive negative NP/OP PCR tests, healthcare professional clearance, or symptom resolution. In the prospective study, whole blood, serum and a nasopharyngeal or oropharyngeal swab were collected from each participant by mobile phlebotomists. Prospective study participants could optionally give additional blood draws and questionnaires over an approximately 2-month period. Before DNA extraction, prospective study blood samples were shipped either frozen or at room temperature.

Sequencing input: PBMCs or T cells enriched from blood (not recorded which). This chain joins TRBV30 to TRBJ1-2; the D gene is not confidently resolved. The sequence came from a woman aged 30 to 39 who had recovered from COVID-19. The CDR3 region reads CAWRSDGYTF. The base sequence is TGTGCCTGGAGAAGCGATGGCTACACCTTC.